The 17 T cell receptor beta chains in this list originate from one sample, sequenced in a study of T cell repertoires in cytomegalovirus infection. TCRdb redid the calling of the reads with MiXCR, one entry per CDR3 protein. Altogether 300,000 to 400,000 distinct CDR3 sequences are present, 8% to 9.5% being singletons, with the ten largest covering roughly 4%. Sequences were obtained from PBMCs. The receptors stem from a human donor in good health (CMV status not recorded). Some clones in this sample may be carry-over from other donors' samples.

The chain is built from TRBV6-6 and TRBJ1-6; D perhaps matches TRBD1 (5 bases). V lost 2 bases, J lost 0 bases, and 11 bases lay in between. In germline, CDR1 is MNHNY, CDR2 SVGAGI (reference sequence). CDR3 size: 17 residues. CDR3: CASSYRGRGSYNSPLHF. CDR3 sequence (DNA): TGTGCCAGCAGTTACAGGGGAAGAGGCTCCTATAATTCACCCCTCCACTTT.

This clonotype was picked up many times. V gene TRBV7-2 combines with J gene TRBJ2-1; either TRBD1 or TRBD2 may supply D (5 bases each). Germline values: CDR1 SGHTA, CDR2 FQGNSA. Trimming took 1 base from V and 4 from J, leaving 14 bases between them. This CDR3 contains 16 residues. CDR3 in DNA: TGTGCCAGCAGCTTAGTAGGGACCGGACCTTACAATGAGCAGTTCTTC. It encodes CASSLVGTGPYNEQFF.

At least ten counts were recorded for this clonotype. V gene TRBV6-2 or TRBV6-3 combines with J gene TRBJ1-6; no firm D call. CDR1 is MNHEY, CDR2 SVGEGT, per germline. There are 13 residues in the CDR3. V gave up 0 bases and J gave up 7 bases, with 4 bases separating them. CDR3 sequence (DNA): TGTGCCAGCAGTTACTCCCGGAATTCACCCCTCCACTTT. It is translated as CASSYSRNSPLHF.

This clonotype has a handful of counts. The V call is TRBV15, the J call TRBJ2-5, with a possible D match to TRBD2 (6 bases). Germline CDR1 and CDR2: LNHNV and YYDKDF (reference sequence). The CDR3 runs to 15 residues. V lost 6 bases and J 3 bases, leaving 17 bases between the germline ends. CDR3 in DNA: TGTGCCACCAGGGGACTGGGACCCTGGGAAGAGACCCAGTACTTC. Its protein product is CATRGLGPWEETQYF.

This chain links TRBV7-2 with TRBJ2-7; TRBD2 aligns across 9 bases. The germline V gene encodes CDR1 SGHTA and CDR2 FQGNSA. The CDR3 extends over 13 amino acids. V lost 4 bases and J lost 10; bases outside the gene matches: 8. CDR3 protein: CASSYTGTSLQYF. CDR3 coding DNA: TGTGCCAGCAGCTACACCGGGACTAGCCTTCAGTACTTC.

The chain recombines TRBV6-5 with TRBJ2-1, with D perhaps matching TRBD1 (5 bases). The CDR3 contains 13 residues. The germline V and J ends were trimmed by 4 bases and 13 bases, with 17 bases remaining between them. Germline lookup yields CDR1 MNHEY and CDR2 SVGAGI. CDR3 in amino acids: CASSWGFGREQFF. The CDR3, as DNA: TGTGCCAGCAGTTGGGGCTTCGGGCGCGAACAGTTCTTC.

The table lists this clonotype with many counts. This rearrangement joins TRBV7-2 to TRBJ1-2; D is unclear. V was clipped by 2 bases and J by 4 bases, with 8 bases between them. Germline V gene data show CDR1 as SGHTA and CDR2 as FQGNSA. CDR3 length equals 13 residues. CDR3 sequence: CASSLQEPYGYTF. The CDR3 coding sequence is TGTGCCAGCAGCTTACAGGAGCCCTATGGCTACACCTTC.

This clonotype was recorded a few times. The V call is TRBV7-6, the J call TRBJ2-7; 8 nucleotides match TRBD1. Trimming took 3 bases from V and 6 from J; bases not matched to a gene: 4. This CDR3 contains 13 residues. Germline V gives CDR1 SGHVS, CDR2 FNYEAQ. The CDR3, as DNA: TGTGCCAGCAGCTTTGTTACAGGGGGCGAGCAGTACTTC. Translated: CASSFVTGGEQYF.

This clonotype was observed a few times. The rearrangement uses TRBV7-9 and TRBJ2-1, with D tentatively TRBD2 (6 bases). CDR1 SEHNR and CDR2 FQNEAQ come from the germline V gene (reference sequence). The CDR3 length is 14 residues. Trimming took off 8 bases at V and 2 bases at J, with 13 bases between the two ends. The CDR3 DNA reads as TGTGCCAGCTGGCGGGACTCCCCCTACAATGAGCAGTTCTTC. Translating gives CASWRDSPYNEQFF.

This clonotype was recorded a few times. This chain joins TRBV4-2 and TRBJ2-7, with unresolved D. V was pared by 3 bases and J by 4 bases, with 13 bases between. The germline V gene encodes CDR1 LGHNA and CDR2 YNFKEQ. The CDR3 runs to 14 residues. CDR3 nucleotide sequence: TGTGCCAGCAGCCAGCTAGTCTCTGGGTACGAGCAGTACTTC. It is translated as CASSQLVSGYEQYF.

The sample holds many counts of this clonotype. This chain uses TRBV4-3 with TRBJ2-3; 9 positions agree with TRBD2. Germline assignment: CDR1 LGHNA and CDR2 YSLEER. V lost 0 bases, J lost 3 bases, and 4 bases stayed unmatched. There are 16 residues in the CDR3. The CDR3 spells CASSQEGGRGTDTQYF. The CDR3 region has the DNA TGCGCCAGCAGCCAAGAGGGCGGGAGGGGAACAGATACGCAGTATTTT.

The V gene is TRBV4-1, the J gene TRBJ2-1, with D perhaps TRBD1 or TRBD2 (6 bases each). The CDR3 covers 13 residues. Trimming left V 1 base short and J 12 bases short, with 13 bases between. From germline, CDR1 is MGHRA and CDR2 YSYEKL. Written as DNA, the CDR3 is TGCGCCAGCAGCCAAGGACCCGGGGGCCGGCAGTTCTTC. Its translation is CASSQGPGGRQFF.

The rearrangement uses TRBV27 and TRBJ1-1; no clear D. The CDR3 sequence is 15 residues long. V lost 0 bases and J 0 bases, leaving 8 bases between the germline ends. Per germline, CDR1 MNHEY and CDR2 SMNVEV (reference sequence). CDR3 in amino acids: CASSLSKNLNTEAFF. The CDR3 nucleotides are TGTGCCAGCAGTTTATCGAAAAACTTGAACACTGAAGCTTTCTTT.

The DNA of the CDR3 is TGTGCCAGCAGCTTATCGACGGGACACAGTACCTACGAGCAGTACTTC. It specifies CASSLSTGHSTYEQYF. The chain is built from TRBV7-6 and TRBJ2-7, with D tentatively TRBD1 (6 bases). The CDR3 extends over 16 amino acids. CDR1 SGHVS and CDR2 FNYEAQ come from the germline V gene. V dropped 2 bases and J dropped 2 bases, with 16 bases sitting between them. The variable domain in full, completed from reference TRBV7-6 and TRBJ2-7, reads GAGVSQSPRYKVTKRGQDVALRCDPISGHVSLYWYRQALGQGPEFLTYFNYEAQQDKSGLPNDRFSAERPEGSISTLTIQRTEQRDSAMYRCASSLSTGHSTYEQYFGPGTRLTVT.

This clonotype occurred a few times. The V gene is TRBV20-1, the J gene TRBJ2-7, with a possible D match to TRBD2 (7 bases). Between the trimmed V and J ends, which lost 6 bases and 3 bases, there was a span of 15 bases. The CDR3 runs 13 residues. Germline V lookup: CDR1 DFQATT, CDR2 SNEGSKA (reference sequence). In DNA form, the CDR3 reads TGCAGTGCCGGGGAGGGGGTGATCTACGAGCAGTACTTC. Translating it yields CSAGEGVIYEQYF.

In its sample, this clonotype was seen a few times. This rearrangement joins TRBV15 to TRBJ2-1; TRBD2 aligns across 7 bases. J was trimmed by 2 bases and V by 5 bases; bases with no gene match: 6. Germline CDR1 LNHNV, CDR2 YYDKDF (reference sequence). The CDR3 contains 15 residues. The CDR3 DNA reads TGTGCCACCAGCTCTCAAGCGGGAACCTACAATGAGCAGTTCTTC. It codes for CATSSQAGTYNEQFF. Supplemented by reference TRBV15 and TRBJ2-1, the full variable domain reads DAMVIQNPRYQVTQFGKPVTLSCSQTLNHNVMYWYQQKSSQAPKLLFHYYDKDFNNEADTPDNFQSRRPNTSFCFLDIRSPGLGDTAMYLCATSSQAGTYNEQFFGPGTRLTVL.

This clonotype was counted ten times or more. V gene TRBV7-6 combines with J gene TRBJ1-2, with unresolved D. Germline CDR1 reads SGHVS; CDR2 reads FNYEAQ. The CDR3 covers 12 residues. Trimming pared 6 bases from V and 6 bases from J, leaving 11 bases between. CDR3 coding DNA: TGTGCCAGCAGTCGGGGTGACGATGGCTACACCTTC. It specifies CASSRGDDGYTF.